The following is a T cell receptor beta chain sequence with its context. Its matching antigen is unknown. This may come from a read error, since a much larger clone is one base off. CD25-based Treg depletion was applied to purified naive CD4+ T cells. Study-wide findings and caveats: Tumor memory CD4+ T cell TCR gene usage clustered with blood and lymph node memory CD4+ cells and lymph node naive CD4+ cells. Larger-cohort validation covered only one TCR beta V-J rearrangement.

Full-length variable regions came from constant-region reverse primers plus semi-nested Nested Universal Primer A PCR. TCRdb re-analysed the 5' RACE reads in MiXCR, keeping a single row per CDR3 protein. This table holds about 54,000 distinct CDR3 sequences, 17% found once. The CDR3 consists of 15 residues. V lost 5 bases to trimming and J lost 7 bases, with 19 bases between them. The germline V gene has CDR1 ENHRY and CDR2 SYGVKD. This chain joins TRBV10-3 and TRBJ2-3; D ambiguous. Sequenced material: naive CD4+ T cells sorted from blood. Subset given: naive CD4+ T cells, CD4+CD45RA+CD25-. The source is a female donor with breast cancer. The CDR3 loop reads CAISPGRRLPNTQYF. The CDR3 DNA reads TGTGCCATCAGTCCGGGCCGGCGCCTCCCAAATACGCAGTATTTT.